Shown below are 21 T cell receptor beta chains from a single sample sequenced in a study of long-term antiretroviral therapy in people with HIV. With survey level as its setting, the immunoSEQ assay was v3.0. TCRdb's copy holds only in-frame clones and misses some; the assay was immunoSEQ multiplex PCR. The sample gives 15,000 to 20,000 clones, roughly 80% of which show up once; approximately 10% is in the top ten. This specimen was unsorted PBMCs, taken 2.3 years after starting antiretroviral therapy. These receptors came from a woman aged 35 to 49 with HIV.

The V and J genes are TRBV5-1 and TRBJ2-3; 11 bases match TRBD2. V dropped 1 base and J dropped 1; count of bases not matched to a gene: 5. Germline CDR1 SGHRS, CDR2 YFSETQ. The CDR3 has 17 amino acids. The CDR3 sequence: CASSLTSGSTGTDTQYF. DNA for the CDR3: TGCGCCAGCAGCTTGACTAGCGGGAGTACGGGCACAGATACGCAGTATTTT.

The V and J genes are TRBV29-1 and TRBJ2-1, with 10 bases aligning to TRBD1. Germline loops: CDR1 SQVTM, CDR2 ANQGSEA. The CDR3 spans 12 residues. V lost 8 bases to trimming and J lost 8 bases; unmatched junction nucleotides: 6. The CDR3 loop is CSFDRGLYEQFF. CDR3 DNA: TGCAGCTTCGACAGGGGGCTTTATGAGCAGTTCTTC.

This chain joins TRBV5-1 and TRBJ2-7, with 8 bases matching TRBD1. With 6 bases clipped from V and 2 bases from J, the junction kept 4 bases outside the gene matches. Germline CDR1 and CDR2: SGHRS and YFSETQ. The CDR3 has 13 residues. CDR3 amino acids: CASTPQGAYEQYF. The CDR3 DNA follows: TGCGCCAGCACCCCACAGGGGGCCTACGAGCAGTACTTC.

The chain uses TRBV5-5 and TRBJ2-2, with 7 bases that match TRBD2. The trim removed 2 bases at V and 4 bases at J, leaving 2 bases unmatched. Per germline, CDR1 SGHKS and CDR2 YYEKEE (reference sequence). The CDR3 spans 14 residues. The CDR3 spells CASSLGGGTGELFF. The CDR3 DNA is TGTGCCAGCAGCTTAGGCGGGGGCACCGGGGAGCTGTTTTTT. The whole variable domain, remainder taken from reference TRBV5-5 and TRBJ2-2, is DAGVTQSPTHLIKTRGQQVTLRCSPISGHKSVSWYQQVLGQGPQFIFQYYEKEERGRGNFPDRFSARQFPNYSSELNVNALLLGDSALYLCASSLGGGTGELFFGEGSRLTVL.

The chain joins TRBV10-2 to TRBJ2-7, with D perhaps matching TRBD2 (5 bases). V was cut by 1 base and J by 6 bases, with 13 bases left in between. The CDR3 is made up of 14 amino acids. Germline values: CDR1 WSHSY, CDR2 SAAADI. The DNA of the CDR3 is TGCGCCAGCAGTGAGTATAACCCCGAGGGCGAGCAGTACTTC. Translating gives CASSEYNPEGEQYF.

This chain joins TRBV7-9 and TRBJ2-3, with TRBD1 matching 8 bases. Germline V gives CDR1 SEHNR, CDR2 FQNEAQ (reference sequence). After removal of 5 bases from V and 1 base from J, the junction contained 8 bases not matched to a gene. This CDR3 comprises 16 residues. The DNA for the CDR3 is TGTGCCAGCAGCGAACTACAGGGGGTAGGCACAGATACGCAGTATTTT. It codes for CASSELQGVGTDTQYF.

The rearrangement joins TRBV30 to TRBJ2-7; 9 bases map to TRBD1. After removal of 2 bases from V and 7 bases from J, the junction contained 3 bases not matched to a gene. The CDR3 runs to 12 residues. CDR1 and CDR2 (germline): GTSNPN, SVGIG (reference sequence). Here the CDR3 reads CAWSTGGREQYF. The CDR3 nucleotides are TGTGCCTGGAGTACAGGGGGCCGAGAGCAGTACTTC.

The genes are TRBV7-6 and TRBJ2-3, with 7 bases identical to TRBD1. The CDR3 sequence is 15 residues long. CDR1 and CDR2 (germline): SGHVS, FNYEAQ. V dropped 5 bases and J dropped 1; count of bases not matched to a gene: 6. The DNA for the CDR3 is TGTGCCAGCAGCCTGACAGGGATGGGCACAGATACGCAGTATTTT. Translating gives CASSLTGMGTDTQYF.

This chain connects TRBV6-6 to TRBJ2-7; D unclear. This CDR3 spans 14 amino acids. Trimming removed 0 bases at V and 2 bases at J, with 8 bases between. Germline V gene data show CDR1 as MNHNY and CDR2 as SVGAGI (reference sequence). This CDR3 is CASSYSGPPYEQYF. The CDR3 coding sequence is TGTGCCAGCAGTTACTCGGGCCCTCCCTACGAGCAGTACTTC.

This chain links TRBV6-5 with TRBJ1-2; no clear D. The CDR3 covers 16 residues. The germline gives CDR1 MNHEY, CDR2 SVGAGI. Trimming left V 0 bases short and J 3 bases short, with 14 bases between. As DNA, the CDR3 is TGTGCCAGCAGTTACTCGAGGGCAGCACTTCACTATGGCTACACCTTC. It codes for CASSYSRAALHYGYTF.

This sequence joins TRBV2 and TRBJ2-7; D perhaps matches TRBD1 (6 bases). The CDR3 sequence is 14 residues long. V lost 6 bases to trimming and J lost 1 base, with 13 bases between them. Germline V CDR1 and CDR2: SNHLY, FYNNEI. The CDR3 is CASRLSGASYEQYF. The CDR3 nucleotides read TGTGCCAGCAGGCTTTCAGGGGCGTCCTACGAGCAGTACTTC. Filled out from reference TRBV2 and TRBJ2-7, the complete variable domain reads EPEVTQTPSHQVTQMGQEVILRCVPISNHLYFYWYRQILGQKVEFLVSFYNNEISEKSEIFDDQFSVERPDGSNFTLKIRSTKLEDSAMYFCASRLSGASYEQYFGPGTRLTVT.

The genes are TRBV7-2 and TRBJ2-7; D is ambiguous. The CDR3 runs to 11 residues. Germline assignment: CDR1 SGHTA and CDR2 FQGNSA. V lost 5 bases to trimming and J lost 2 bases, with 4 bases between them. The CDR3 spells CASSNTYEQYF. CDR3 in DNA: TGTGCCAGCAGCAACACCTACGAGCAGTACTTC.

J is TRBJ1-2 and V is TRBV7-9; 8 bases fit TRBD1. CDR3 size: 16 residues. Germline V gene sequence: CDR1 SEHNR, CDR2 FQNEAQ (reference sequence). Trimming at V came to 3 bases and at J to 4 bases, leaving 10 bases not matched to a gene. This CDR3 reads CASSFLSGQGLYGYTF. In DNA, the CDR3 is TGTGCCAGCAGCTTTCTGTCCGGACAGGGCCTCTATGGCTACACCTTC.

This clone has only a few counts. The chain joins TRBV6-1 to TRBJ1-1; 7 bases match TRBD1. In germline, CDR1 is MNHNS, CDR2 SASEGT. The CDR3 has 14 amino acids. V lost 4 bases and J lost 4; bases outside the gene matches: 6. The chain's CDR3 is CASSGMTGSTEAFF. CDR3 nucleotide sequence: TGTGCCAGCAGTGGCATGACAGGGAGCACTGAAGCTTTCTTT.

The chain joins TRBV11-2 to TRBJ2-7; weak D call: TRBD1 (5 bases). Germline CDR1 is SGHAT and CDR2 is FQNNGV. CDR3 length: 16 residues. Trimming took off 5 bases at V and 0 bases at J, with 17 bases between the two ends. CDR3 loop: CASSTPPSTVSYEQYF. The CDR3 region has the DNA TGTGCCAGCAGCACACCACCCTCGACAGTCTCCTACGAGCAGTACTTC.

The rearrangement uses TRBV5-1 and TRBJ2-6, with 8 nucleotides matching TRBD1. The CDR3 is 18 amino acids. Germline lookup yields CDR1 SGHRS and CDR2 YFSETQ. Trimming at V came to 0 bases and at J to 0 bases, leaving 5 bases not matched to a gene. The CDR3 sequence: CASSLEDRANSGANVLTF. The CDR3 DNA reads as TGCGCCAGCAGCTTGGAGGACAGGGCGAACTCTGGGGCCAACGTCCTGACTTTC.

This clone was detected only a few times. The chain joins TRBV10-2 to TRBJ2-7; D gene unclear. CDR1 is WSHSY and CDR2 is SAAADI in the germline V gene. V was cut by 2 bases and J by 5 bases, with 1 base left in between. The CDR3 is 10 amino acids. The CDR3 bases are TGCGCCAGCAGTGAGCACGAGCAGTACTTC. This sequence encodes CASSEHEQYF.

The V call is TRBV2, the J call TRBJ2-5; the match to TRBD2 covers 8 bases. The J segment lost 3 bases and the V segment lost 7 bases, leaving 10 bases of the junction unmatched. The length of the CDR3 is 15 residues. CDR1 is SNHLY, CDR2 FYNNEI, per germline. The CDR3 nucleotides are TGTGCCAGCAACCAGGACCGTAGCGGGGAAGAGACCCAGTACTTC. Amino acids: CASNQDRSGEETQYF.

The V and J genes are TRBV10-3 and TRBJ1-2, with a possible D match to TRBD1 (6 bases). Trimming removed 2 bases from V and 2 bases from J, with 15 bases in between. Germline CDR1 ENHRY, CDR2 SYGVKD. CDR3 length: 16 residues. In DNA form, the CDR3 reads TGTGCCATCAGTGAGGAGGGGGTGATCCCGAACTATGGCTACACCTTC. Translated: CAISEEGVIPNYGYTF.

The chain carries TRBV7-8 and TRBJ2-7; weak D call: TRBD2 (5 bases). The V gene's germline CDR1 is SGHVS and CDR2 FQNEAQ. CDR3 length: 12 residues. Trimming took 5 bases from V and 6 from J, leaving 11 bases between them. The CDR3 spells CASSPTRAEQYF. The CDR3 nucleotides read TGTGCCAGCAGCCCAACTAGAGCCGAGCAGTACTTC.

This clone showed up just once. This chain connects TRBV19 to TRBJ2-2; D not resolved. In germline, CDR1 is LNHDA, CDR2 SQIVND (reference sequence). The CDR3 has 14 amino acids. V lost 8 bases and J lost 0, with 10 bases in between. CDR3 sequence reads: CASRRSANTGELFF. In DNA, the CDR3 is TGTGCCAGTCGTCGGAGCGCGAACACCGGGGAGCTGTTTTTT. Full variable domain (missing parts from reference TRBV19 and TRBJ2-2): DGGITQSPKYLFRKEGQNVTLSCEQNLNHDAMYWYRQDPGQGLRLIYYSQIVNDFQKGDIAEGYSVSREKKESFPLTVTSAQKNPTAFYLCASRRSANTGELFFGEGSRLTVL.